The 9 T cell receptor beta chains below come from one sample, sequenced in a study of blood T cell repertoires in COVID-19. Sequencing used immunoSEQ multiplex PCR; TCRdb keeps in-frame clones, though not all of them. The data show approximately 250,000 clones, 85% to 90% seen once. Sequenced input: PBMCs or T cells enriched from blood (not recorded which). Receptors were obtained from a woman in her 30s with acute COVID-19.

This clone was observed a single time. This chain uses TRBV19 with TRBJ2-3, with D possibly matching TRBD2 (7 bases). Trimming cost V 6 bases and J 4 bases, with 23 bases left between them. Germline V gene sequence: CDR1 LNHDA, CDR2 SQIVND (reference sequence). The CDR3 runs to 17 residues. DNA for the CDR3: TGTGCCAGTAGCCCCATACTGGCGGGGGCCTCCCCAGATACGCAGTATTTT. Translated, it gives CASSPILAGASPDTQYF.

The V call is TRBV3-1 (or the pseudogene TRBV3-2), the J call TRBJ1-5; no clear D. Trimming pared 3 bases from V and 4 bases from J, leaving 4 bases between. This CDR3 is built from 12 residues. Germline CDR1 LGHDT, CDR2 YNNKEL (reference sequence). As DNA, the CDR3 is TGTGCCAGCAGCCATCTAAATCAGCCCCAGCATTTT. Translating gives CASSHLNQPQHF.

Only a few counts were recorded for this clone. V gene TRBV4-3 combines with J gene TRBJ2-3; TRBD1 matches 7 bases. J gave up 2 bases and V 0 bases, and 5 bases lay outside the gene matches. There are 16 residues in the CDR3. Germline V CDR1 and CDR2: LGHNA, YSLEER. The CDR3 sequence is CASSQDAQGITDTQYF. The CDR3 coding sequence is TGCGCCAGCAGCCAAGACGCACAGGGGATCACAGATACGCAGTATTTT.

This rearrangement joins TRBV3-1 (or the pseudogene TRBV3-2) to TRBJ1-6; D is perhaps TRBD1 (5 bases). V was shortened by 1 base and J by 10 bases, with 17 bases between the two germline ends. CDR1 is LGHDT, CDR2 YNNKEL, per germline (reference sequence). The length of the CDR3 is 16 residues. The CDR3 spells CASSQGTSGSRSPLHF. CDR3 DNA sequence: TGTGCCAGCAGCCAAGGTACCTCAGGGTCAAGGTCACCCCTCCACTTT.

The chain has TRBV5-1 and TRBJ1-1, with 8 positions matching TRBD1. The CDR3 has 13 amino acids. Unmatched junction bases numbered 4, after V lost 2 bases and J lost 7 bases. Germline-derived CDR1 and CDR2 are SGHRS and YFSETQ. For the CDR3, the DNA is TGCGCCAGCAGCTTTCAGGGGGCGGATGAAGCTTTCTTT. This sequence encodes CASSFQGADEAFF.

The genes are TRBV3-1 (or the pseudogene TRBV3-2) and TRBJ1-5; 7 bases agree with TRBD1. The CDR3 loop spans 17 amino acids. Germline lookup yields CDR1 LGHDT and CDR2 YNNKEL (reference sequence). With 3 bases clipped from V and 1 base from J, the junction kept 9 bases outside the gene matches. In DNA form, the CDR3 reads TGTGCCAGCAGCCAGGGCTACAGGGGAGACAGCAATCAGCCCCAGCATTTT. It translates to CASSQGYRGDSNQPQHF.

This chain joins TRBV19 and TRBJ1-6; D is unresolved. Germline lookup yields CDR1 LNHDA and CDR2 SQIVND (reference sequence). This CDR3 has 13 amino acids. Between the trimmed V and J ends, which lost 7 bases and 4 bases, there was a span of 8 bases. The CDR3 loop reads CASNQQYNSPLHF. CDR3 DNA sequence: TGTGCCAGTAATCAACAGTATAATTCACCCCTCCACTTT.

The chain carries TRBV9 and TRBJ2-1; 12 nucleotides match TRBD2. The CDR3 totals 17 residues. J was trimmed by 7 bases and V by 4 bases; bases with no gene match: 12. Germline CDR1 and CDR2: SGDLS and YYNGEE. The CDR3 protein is CASSTRPLAGGTNEQFF. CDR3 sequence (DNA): TGTGCCAGCAGCACACGACCTCTAGCGGGAGGGACTAATGAGCAGTTCTTC.

The CDR3 protein is CASSVVGTSGNEQFF. The CDR3 DNA reads TGTGCCAGCAGCGTAGTCGGGACTAGCGGGAATGAGCAGTTCTTC. This chain joins TRBV9 and TRBJ2-1, with 12 nucleotides matching TRBD2. Germline values: CDR1 SGDLS, CDR2 YYNGEE. The CDR3 totals 15 residues. Unmatched junction bases numbered 2, after V lost 0 bases and J lost 7 bases.